Listed here are 2 T cell receptor beta chains from one sample, sequenced in a study of cytomegalovirus exposure and HLA in healthy donors. The primer mix had 60 Vbeta and 13 Jbeta primers. Repertoires were generated with immunoSEQ multiplex PCR, while TCRdb's copy carries only in-frame clones and drops some. The table has hundreds of thousands of clones, 78% seen once. Sequencing was performed on PBMCs. The source is a male donor in good health and CMV-seronegative.

The chain links TRBV2 to TRBJ2-3; D perhaps matches TRBD1 (6 bases). The CDR3 extends over 15 amino acids. V dropped 4 bases and J dropped 2 bases, with 13 bases sitting between them. Germline lookup yields CDR1 SNHLY and CDR2 FYNNEI. The CDR3 reads CASSVRGHNTDTQYF. The CDR3 DNA reads TGTGCCAGCAGTGTTCGGGGACATAACACAGATACGCAGTATTTT.

The chain carries TRBV10-2 and TRBJ2-2, with 11 bases fitting TRBD2. CDR1 is WSHSY and CDR2 is SAAADI in the germline V gene. The junction had 4 bases not matched to a gene; V was cut back by 10 bases and J by 3 bases. The CDR3 contains 14 residues. CDR3: CAIRGLADTGELFF. The CDR3 DNA is TGCGCCATCAGGGGACTAGCGGACACCGGGGAGCTGTTTTTT.